This TCR beta chain was profiled in a study of human T cells and chemical hapten exposure. As for the study in general: 2% DPC was applied to around 2 cm by around 2 cm of upper inner arm skin for sensitization. Findings and caveats of the study: Expanded TCR sets contained significantly more large CDR3 similarity clusters than controls. High-frequency TCRs, those above 1 in 1000, stayed the same after DPC sensitization.

TCRdb processed the RACE reads anew with MiXCR; each CDR3 protein has one entry. The data show a few hundred thousand distinct CDR3 sequences, with nearly 6.5% seen just once and over 5.5% held by the top ten. V lost 7 bases to trimming and J lost 4 bases; unmatched junction nucleotides: 6. The length of the CDR3 is 13 residues. For this clonotype: Its specificity is not known.

Regarding time point: patch test 2, 6 weeks after DPC sensitization. Treatment denoted: therapeutic diphenylcyclopropenone sensitization with weekly scalp DPC. It was unfractionated whole blood from which total RNA was extracted. This receptor was obtained from a woman aged 18-29 years with alopecia areata. Some clones in this sample may be carry-over from other donors' samples. Sample: whole blood, taken in connection with sensitization to the hapten diphenylcyclopropenone (DPC). The genes are TRBV12-3 or TRBV12-4 and TRBJ1-2; 7 bases are shared with TRBD1. The CDR3 spells CASTETGSYGYTF. The CDR3 DNA is TGTGCCAGCACCGAGACAGGGAGCTATGGCTACACCTTC.